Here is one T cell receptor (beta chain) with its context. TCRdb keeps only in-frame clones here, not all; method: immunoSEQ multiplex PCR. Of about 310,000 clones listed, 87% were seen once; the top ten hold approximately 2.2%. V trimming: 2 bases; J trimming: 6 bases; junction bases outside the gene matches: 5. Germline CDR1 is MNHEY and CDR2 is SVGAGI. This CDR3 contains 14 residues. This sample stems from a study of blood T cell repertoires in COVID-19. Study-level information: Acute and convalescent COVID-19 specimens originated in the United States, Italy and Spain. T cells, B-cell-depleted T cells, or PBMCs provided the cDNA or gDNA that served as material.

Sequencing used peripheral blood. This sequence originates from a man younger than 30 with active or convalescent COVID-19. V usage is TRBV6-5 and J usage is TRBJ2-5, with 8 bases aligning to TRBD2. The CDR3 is CASSYREGGKTQYF. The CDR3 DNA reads TGTGCCAGCAGTTACCGGGAGGGGGGAAAGACCCAGTACTTC.